Listed here are 7 T cell receptor beta chains from one sample, sequenced in a study of blood T cell repertoires in COVID-19. Method: immunoSEQ multiplex PCR; TCRdb's copy keeps in-frame clones and lacks some. The table has roughly 260,000 clones, 80% to 90% seen once. What was sequenced was peripheral blood. The receptor set was obtained from a woman aged 35 to 49 with acute or convalescent COVID-19.

The chain combines TRBV5-1 with TRBJ1-2; 8 bases match TRBD1. V dropped 6 bases and J dropped 8; count of bases not matched to a gene: 9. The CDR3 sequence is 13 residues long. The germline gives CDR1 SGHRS, CDR2 YFSETQ. CDR3 loop: CASIRGTGHGYTF. The CDR3 coding sequence is TGCGCCAGCATCCGGGGGACAGGTCACGGCTACACCTTC.

The rearrangement links TRBV25-1 to TRBJ2-1; the match to TRBD1 covers 9 bases. This CDR3 is 13 amino acids long. V lost 7 bases to trimming and J lost 6 bases; unmatched junction nucleotides: 4. Germline CDR1 reads MGHDK; CDR2 reads SYGVNS. This CDR3 is CASTGQGSNEQFF. The CDR3 DNA reads as TGTGCCAGCACGGGACAGGGAAGCAATGAGCAGTTCTTC.

This chain connects TRBV9 to TRBJ2-3, with a tentative D call TRBD2 (5 bases). Per the germline V gene, CDR1 is SGDLS and CDR2 is YYNGEE. This CDR3 spans 16 amino acids. V was cut by 0 bases and J by 5 bases, with 16 bases left in between. The CDR3 region is CASSVGYLAFEDTQYF. In nucleotides, the CDR3 is TGTGCCAGCAGCGTAGGCTACCTAGCCTTTGAAGATACGCAGTATTTT.

V and J are TRBV19 and TRBJ1-6; TRBD1 aligns across 9 bases. The CDR3 extends over 15 amino acids. V gave up 7 bases and J gave up 10 bases; unmatched junction bases: 11. CDR1 and CDR2 (germline): LNHDA, SQIVND (reference sequence). In DNA form, the CDR3 reads TGTGCCAGTAAGGAGACCGGGACAGGGTTCTCACCCCTCCACTTT. Translating it yields CASKETGTGFSPLHF. Full variable domain (outside the CDR3, taken from reference TRBV19 and TRBJ1-6): DGGITQSPKYLFRKEGQNVTLSCEQNLNHDAMYWYRQDPGQGLRLIYYSQIVNDFQKGDIAEGYSVSREKKESFPLTVTSAQKNPTAFYLCASKETGTGFSPLHFGNGTRLTVT.

The chain links TRBV4-1 to TRBJ1-1; 9 nucleotides agree with TRBD1. CDR1 and CDR2 (germline): MGHRA, YSYEKL. Trimming cost V 2 bases and J 5 bases; bases outside gene matches: 6. This CDR3 contains 15 residues. The CDR3 spells CASSQRPDRGTEAFF. CDR3 DNA: TGCGCCAGCAGCCAACGCCCTGACAGGGGGACTGAAGCTTTCTTT.

The rearrangement uses TRBV2 and TRBJ2-5; D might be TRBD2 (6 bases). Per the germline V gene, CDR1 is SNHLY and CDR2 is FYNNEI. The CDR3 spans 11 residues. The V end was cut by 8 bases, the J end by 5 bases, with 9 bases between. CDR3: CASQGRETQYF. The CDR3 DNA reads TGTGCCAGCCAAGGGAGGGAGACCCAGTACTTC. Supplemented by reference TRBV2 and TRBJ2-5, the full variable domain reads EPEVTQTPSHQVTQMGQEVILRCVPISNHLYFYWYRQILGQKVEFLVSFYNNEISEKSEIFDDQFSVERPDGSNFTLKIRSTKLEDSAMYFCASQGRETQYFGPGTRLLVL.

V and J are TRBV6-5 and TRBJ1-4, with 9 bases matching TRBD1. CDR3 size: 14 residues. Trimming removed 6 bases from V and 2 bases from J; junction bases left unmatched: 1. Germline CDR1 reads MNHEY; CDR2 reads SVGAGI. DNA for the CDR3: TGTGCCAGCAGGGGGACAGGGACTAATGAAAAACTGTTTTTT. This translates into CASRGTGTNEKLFF.